This TCR beta chain emerged from a study of OX40 agonist ivuxolimab in advanced cancers. The CDR3 consists of 13 residues. Germline V gives CDR1 SGHRS, CDR2 YFSETQ. V shed 4 bases and J shed 0 bases, with 5 bases lying between them. Some clones are missing from TCRdb's copy, which holds only in-frame ones; the method was immunoSEQ multiplex PCR. The sample contains around 95,000 clones, about 91% of which appear only once. This chain joins TRBV5-1 and TRBJ2-1; tentatively, D is TRBD2 (5 bases). This clonotype originated in an adult with an advanced solid tumor such as melanoma, head and neck, liver or kidney cancer. This specimen was CD4+ or CD8+ T cells sorted from blood, taken in a trial of the OX40 agonist ivuxolimab. DNA for the CDR3: TGCGCCAGCAGCAGCGGCTCCTACAATGAGCAGTTCTTC. It translates to CASSSGSYNEQFF.